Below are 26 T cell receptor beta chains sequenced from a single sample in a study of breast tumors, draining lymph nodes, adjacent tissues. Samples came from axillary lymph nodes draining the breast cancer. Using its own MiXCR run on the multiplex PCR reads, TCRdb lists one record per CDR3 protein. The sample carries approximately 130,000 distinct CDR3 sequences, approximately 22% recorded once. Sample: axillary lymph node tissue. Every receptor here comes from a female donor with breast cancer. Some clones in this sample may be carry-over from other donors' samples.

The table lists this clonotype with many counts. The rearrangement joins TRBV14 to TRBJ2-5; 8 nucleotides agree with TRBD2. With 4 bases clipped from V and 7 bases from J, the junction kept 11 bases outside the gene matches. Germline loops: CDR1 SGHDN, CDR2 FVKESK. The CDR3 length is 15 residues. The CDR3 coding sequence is TGTGCCAGCAGCCTCAACGCCGGGACTAGAGGGACCCAGTACTTC. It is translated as CASSLNAGTRGTQYF.

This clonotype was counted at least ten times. The CDR3 DNA follows: TGTGCCACCAGCAGAGTCCCTAGCGGGAGCCCCCAAGAGACCCAGTACTTC. Its protein is CATSRVPSGSPQETQYF. The chain carries TRBV15 and TRBJ2-5; the match to TRBD2 covers 10 bases. The ends lost 1 base at V and 1 base at J; junction bases unmatched: 6. Germline loops: CDR1 LNHNV, CDR2 YYDKDF (reference sequence). The CDR3 sequence is 17 residues long.

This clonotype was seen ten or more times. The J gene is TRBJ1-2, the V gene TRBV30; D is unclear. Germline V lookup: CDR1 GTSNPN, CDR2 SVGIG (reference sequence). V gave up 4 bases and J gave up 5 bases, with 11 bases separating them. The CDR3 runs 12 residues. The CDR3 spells CAWTPGGYGYTF. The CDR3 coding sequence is TGTGCCTGGACCCCGGGCGGATATGGCTACACCTTC.

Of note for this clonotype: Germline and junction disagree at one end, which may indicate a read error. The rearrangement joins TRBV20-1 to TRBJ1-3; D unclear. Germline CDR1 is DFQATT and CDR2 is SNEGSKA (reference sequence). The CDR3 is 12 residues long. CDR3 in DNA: TGCAGTGCTGGTGACGTGAGAAACACCGTATATTTT. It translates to CSAGDVRNTVYF.

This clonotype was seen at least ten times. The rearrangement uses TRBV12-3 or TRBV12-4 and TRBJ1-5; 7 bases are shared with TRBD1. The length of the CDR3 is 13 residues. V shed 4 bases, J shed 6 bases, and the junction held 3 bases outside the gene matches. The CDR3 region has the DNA TGTGCCAGCAGTTCGAGGGGGCCTCAGCCCCAGCATTTT. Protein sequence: CASSSRGPQPQHF.

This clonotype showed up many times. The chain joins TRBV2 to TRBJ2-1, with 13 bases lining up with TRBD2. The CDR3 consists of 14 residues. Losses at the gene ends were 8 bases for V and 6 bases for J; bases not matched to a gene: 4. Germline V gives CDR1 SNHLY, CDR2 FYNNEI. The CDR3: CASELAGGINEQFF. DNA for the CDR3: TGTGCCAGCGAACTAGCGGGAGGGATCAATGAGCAGTTCTTC.

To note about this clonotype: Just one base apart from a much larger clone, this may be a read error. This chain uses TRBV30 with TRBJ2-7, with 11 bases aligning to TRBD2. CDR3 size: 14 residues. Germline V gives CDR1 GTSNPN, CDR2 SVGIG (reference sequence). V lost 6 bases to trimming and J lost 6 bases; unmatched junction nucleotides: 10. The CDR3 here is CACGASGRYSEQYF. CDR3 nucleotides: TGTGCCTGCGGGGCTAGCGGGAGGTATAGCGAGCAGTACTTC.

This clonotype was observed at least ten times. The CDR3, as DNA: TGTGCCAGCAGACGTAAGGCCCATGACTACGAGCAGTACTTC. Amino acids: CASRRKAHDYEQYF. This chain connects TRBV2 to TRBJ2-7; D unclear. The CDR3 is 14 residues long. From germline, CDR1 is SNHLY and CDR2 FYNNEI. Between the trimmed V and J ends, which lost 6 bases and 3 bases, there was a span of 15 bases. The full variable domain, its missing parts supplied by reference TRBV2 and TRBJ2-7, is EPEVTQTPSHQVTQMGQEVILRCVPISNHLYFYWYRQILGQKVEFLVSFYNNEISEKSEIFDDQFSVERPDGSNFTLKIRSTKLEDSAMYFCASRRKAHDYEQYFGPGTRLTVT.

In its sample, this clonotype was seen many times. The CDR3 is CSASMTSRPTDTQYF. CDR3 in DNA: TGCAGTGCTAGCATGACTAGCAGGCCCACAGATACGCAGTATTTT. The chain joins TRBV20-1 to TRBJ2-3; 7 nucleotides agree with TRBD2. Germline CDR1 and CDR2: DFQATT and SNEGSKA (reference sequence). CDR3 length: 15 amino acids. The ends lost 3 bases at V and 2 bases at J; junction bases unmatched: 8.

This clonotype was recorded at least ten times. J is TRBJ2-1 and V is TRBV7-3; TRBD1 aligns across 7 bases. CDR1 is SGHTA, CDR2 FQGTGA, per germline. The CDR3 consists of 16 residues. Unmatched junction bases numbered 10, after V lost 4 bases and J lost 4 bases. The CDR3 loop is CASSSQGGRGYNEQFF. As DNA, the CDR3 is TGTGCCAGCAGCTCCCAAGGGGGCCGGGGTTACAATGAGCAGTTCTTC. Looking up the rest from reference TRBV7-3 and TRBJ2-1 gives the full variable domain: GAGVSQTPSNKVTEKGKYVELRCDPISGHTALYWYRQSLGQGPEFLIYFQGTGAADDSGLPNDRFFAVRPEGSVSTLKIQRTERGDSAVYLCASSSQGGRGYNEQFFGPGTRLTVL.

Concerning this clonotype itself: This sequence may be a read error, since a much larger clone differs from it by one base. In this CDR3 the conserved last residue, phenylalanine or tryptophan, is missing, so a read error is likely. The CDR3 loop reads CASSPPGRTYGYTS. CDR3 DNA sequence: TGTGCCAGCTCACCACCGGGACGGACCTATGGCTACACCTCC. The J gene is TRBJ1-2, the V gene TRBV18; tentatively, D is TRBD1 (5 bases). From germline, CDR1 is KGHSH and CDR2 LQKENI. With 0 bases removed from V and 4 bases from J, the gap between germline ends came to 9 bases. This CDR3 spans 14 amino acids.

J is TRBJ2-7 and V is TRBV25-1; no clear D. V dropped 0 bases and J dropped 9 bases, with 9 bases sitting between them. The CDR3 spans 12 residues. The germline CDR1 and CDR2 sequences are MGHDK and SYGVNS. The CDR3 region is CASSEYGSAQYF. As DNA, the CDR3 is TGTGCCAGCAGTGAATATGGGTCTGCGCAGTACTTC.

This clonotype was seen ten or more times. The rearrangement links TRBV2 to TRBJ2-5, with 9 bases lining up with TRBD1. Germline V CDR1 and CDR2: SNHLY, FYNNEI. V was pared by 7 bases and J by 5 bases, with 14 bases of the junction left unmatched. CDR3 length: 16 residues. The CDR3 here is CASTPSRGTGSETQYF. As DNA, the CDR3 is TGTGCCAGCACCCCCTCCCGTGGGACAGGGAGCGAGACCCAGTACTTC.

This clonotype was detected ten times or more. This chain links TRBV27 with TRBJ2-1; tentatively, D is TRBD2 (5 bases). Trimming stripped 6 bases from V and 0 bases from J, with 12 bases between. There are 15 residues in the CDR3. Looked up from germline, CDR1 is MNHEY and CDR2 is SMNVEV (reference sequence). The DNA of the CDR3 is TGTGCCAGCAGCTTAGGTGGGAGCTCCTACAATGAGCAGTTCTTC. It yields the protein CASSLGGSSYNEQFF.

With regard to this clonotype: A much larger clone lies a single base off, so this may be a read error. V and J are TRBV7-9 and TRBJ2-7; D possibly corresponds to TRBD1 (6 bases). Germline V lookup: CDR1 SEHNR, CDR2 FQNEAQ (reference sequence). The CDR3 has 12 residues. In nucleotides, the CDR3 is TGTACCAGCAGGGGACCGCTCTACGAGCGGTACTTC. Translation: CTSRGPLYERYF.

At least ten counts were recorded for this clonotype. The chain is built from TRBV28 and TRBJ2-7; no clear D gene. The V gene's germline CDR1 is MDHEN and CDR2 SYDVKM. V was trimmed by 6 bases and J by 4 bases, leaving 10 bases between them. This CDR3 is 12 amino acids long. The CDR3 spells CASSISGYEQYF. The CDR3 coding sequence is TGTGCCAGCAGCATCAGTGGGTACGAGCAGTACTTC.

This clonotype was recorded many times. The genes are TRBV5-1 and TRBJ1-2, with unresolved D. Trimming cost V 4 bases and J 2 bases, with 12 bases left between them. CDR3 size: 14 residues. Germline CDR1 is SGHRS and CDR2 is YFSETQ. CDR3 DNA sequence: TGCGCCAGCAGCCCTGAAAAGTCAAACTATGGCTACACCTTC. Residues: CASSPEKSNYGYTF.

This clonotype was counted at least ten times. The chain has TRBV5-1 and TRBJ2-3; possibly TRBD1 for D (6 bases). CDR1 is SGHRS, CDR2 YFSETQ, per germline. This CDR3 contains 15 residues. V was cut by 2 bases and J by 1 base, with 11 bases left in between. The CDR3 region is CASSFQTGRTDTQYF. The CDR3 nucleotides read TGCGCCAGCAGCTTCCAGACAGGCCGCACAGATACGCAGTATTTT.

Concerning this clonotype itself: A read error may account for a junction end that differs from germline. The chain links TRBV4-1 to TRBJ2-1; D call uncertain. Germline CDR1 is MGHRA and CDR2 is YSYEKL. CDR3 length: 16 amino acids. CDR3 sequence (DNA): TGCACCAGCACCATGGAACTTTCGAGCTCCTACAATGAGCAGTTCTTC. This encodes CTSTMELSSSYNEQFF.

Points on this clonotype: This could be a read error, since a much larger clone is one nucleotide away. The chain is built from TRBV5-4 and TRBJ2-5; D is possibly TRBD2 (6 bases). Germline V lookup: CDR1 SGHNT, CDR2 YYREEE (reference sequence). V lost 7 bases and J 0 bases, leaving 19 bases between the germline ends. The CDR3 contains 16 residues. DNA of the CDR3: TGTGCCAGCGGCCCCAGTAGCGGCTCGTACCAAGAGACCCAGTACTTC. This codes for CASGPSSGSYQETQYF.

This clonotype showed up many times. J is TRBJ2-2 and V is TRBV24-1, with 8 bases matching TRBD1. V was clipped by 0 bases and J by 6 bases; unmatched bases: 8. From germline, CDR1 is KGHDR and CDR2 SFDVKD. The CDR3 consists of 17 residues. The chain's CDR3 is CATSDLPQGATAGELFF. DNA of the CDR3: TGTGCCACCAGTGATTTGCCCCAGGGGGCTACGGCCGGGGAGCTGTTTTTT.

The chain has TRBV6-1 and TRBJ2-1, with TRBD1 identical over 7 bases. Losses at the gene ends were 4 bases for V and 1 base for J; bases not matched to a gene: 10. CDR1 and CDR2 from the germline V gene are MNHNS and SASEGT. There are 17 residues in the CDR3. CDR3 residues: CASSGLSGTASYNEQFF. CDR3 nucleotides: TGTGCCAGCAGTGGGCTGTCCGGGACAGCTTCCTACAATGAGCAGTTCTTC.

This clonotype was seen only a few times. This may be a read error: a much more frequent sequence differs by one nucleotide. CDR3 protein: CASGQTSGTQYF. The CDR3, as DNA: TGTGCCAGCGGTCAGACTAGTGGTACGCAGTATTTT. The rearrangement joins TRBV12-3 or TRBV12-4 to TRBJ2-3; maybe TRBD2 (6 bases). CDR3 length: 12 amino acids. Between the trimmed V and J ends, which lost 8 bases and 8 bases, there was a span of 14 bases.

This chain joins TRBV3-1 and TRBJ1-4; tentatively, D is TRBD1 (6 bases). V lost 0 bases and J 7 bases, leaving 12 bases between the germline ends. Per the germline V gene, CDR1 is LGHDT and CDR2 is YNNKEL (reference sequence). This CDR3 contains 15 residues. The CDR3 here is CASSQDGQRGEKLFF. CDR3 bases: TGTGCCAGCAGCCAAGATGGACAGAGGGGTGAAAAACTGTTTTTT.

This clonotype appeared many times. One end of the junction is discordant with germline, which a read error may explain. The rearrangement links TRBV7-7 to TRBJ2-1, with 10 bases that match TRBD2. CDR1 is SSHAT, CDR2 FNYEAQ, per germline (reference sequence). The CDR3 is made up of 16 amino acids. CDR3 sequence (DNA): TGTGCTAGCAGCTTAGTTCCCAGCGGGAGGGGAAATGAGCAGTTCTTC. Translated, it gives CASSLVPSGRGNEQFF.

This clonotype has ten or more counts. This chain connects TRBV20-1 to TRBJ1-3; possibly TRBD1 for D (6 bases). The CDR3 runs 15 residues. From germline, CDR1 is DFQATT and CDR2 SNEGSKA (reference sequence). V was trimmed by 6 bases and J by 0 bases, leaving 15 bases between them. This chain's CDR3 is CSALTGTYSGNTIYF. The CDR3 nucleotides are TGCAGTGCCCTAACAGGGACCTACTCTGGAAACACCATATATTTT.